The T cell receptor (beta chain) under discussion was sequenced for a study of T cells in tumors after PD-1 blockade. Study in general: Patients had no prior checkpoint blockade, systemic immunosuppressants, or anti-cancer therapy within 4 weeks.

Germline lookup yields CDR1 SGHTA and CDR2 FQGNSA. The CDR3 loop spans 14 amino acids. V was clipped by 3 bases and J by 2 bases, with 8 bases between them. The protocol was immunoSEQ multiplex PCR, while the TCRdb copy is restricted to in-frame clones and leaves out a portion. The sample carries 60,000 to 65,000 clones, roughly 70% recorded once. This sample comprised PBMCs, obtained after anti-PD-1 treatment. This TCR was recovered from a human donor with basal cell carcinoma. The rearrangement uses TRBV7-2 and TRBJ1-5; D is uncertain. The chain's CDR3 is CASSFSGGNQPQHF. The CDR3 bases are TGTGCCAGCAGCTTCTCAGGAGGCAATCAGCCCCAGCATTTT. Drawing the rest from reference TRBV7-2 and TRBJ1-5, the complete variable domain is GAGVSQSPSNKVTEKGKDVELRCDPISGHTALYWYRQSLGQGLEFLIYFQGNSAPDKSGLPSDRFSAERTGGSVSTLTIQRTQQEDSAVYLCASSFSGGNQPQHFGDGTRLSIL.